This is a list of T cell receptor beta chains from one sample in a study of T cell responses to AZD1222 COVID-19 vaccine. Clones were sequenced by immunoSEQ multiplex PCR, and TCRdb holds only the in-frame ones, with some missing. The sample holds about 110,000 clones, around 95% seen once. The sequencing here drew on peripheral blood, taken on day 0 of AZD1222 vaccination. Receptor source: an adult in good health. CDR3s include the opening cysteine and the closing phenylalanine or tryptophan. D genes are given only for firm matches. Rows may omit the clone size; those that give it use once, few, many or a size class.

abundance: once; v_gene: TRBV4-3; j_gene: TRBJ2-7; d_gene: TRBD1; CDR3aa: CAGDRGNYEQYF; CDR3nt: TGCGCTGGGGACAGGGGGAACTACGAGCAGTACTTC
abundance: -; v_gene: TRBV5-1; j_gene: TRBJ2-2; d_gene: -; CDR3aa: CASSLDQSRRDITGELFF; CDR3nt: TGCGCCAGCAGCTTGGACCAGTCTAGGCGGGATATCACCGGGGAGCTGTTTTTT
abundance: -; v_gene: TRBV10-1; j_gene: TRBJ2-1; d_gene: -; CDR3aa: CASTPSYNEQFF; CDR3nt: TGCGCCAGCACGCCCTCCTACAATGAGCAGTTCTTC
abundance: -; v_gene: TRBV6-4; j_gene: TRBJ1-2; d_gene: -; CDR3aa: CASLRGPRGTFYGYTF; CDR3nt: TGTGCCAGCCTACGAGGCCCCCGGGGGACCTTCTATGGCTACACCTTC
abundance: -; v_gene: TRBV2; j_gene: TRBJ1-1; d_gene: -; CDR3aa: CASSGYGLNTEAFF; CDR3nt: TGTGCCAGCAGTGGATACGGCCTGAACACTGAAGCTTTCTTT
abundance: once; v_gene: TRBV6-5; j_gene: TRBJ1-1; d_gene: -; CDR3aa: CASSYPGEGVNTEAFF; CDR3nt: TGTGCCAGCAGTTACCCAGGGGAAGGGGTGAACACTGAAGCTTTCTTT
abundance: -; v_gene: TRBV7-3; j_gene: TRBJ1-5; d_gene: -; CDR3aa: CASSVSSNQPQHF; CDR3nt: TGTGCCAGCAGCGTTTCGAGCAATCAGCCCCAGCATTTT
abundance: -; v_gene: TRBV24-1; j_gene: TRBJ1-2; d_gene: -; CDR3aa: CATSDLRGYGYTF; CDR3nt: TGTGCCACCAGTGATTTGCGGGGCTATGGCTACACCTTC
abundance: -; v_gene: TRBV19; j_gene: TRBJ2-7; d_gene: -; CDR3aa: CASRPGTGVTYEQYF; CDR3nt: TGTGCCAGTAGACCCGGGACCGGAGTAACCTACGAGCAGTACTTC
abundance: -; v_gene: TRBV9; j_gene: TRBJ2-2; d_gene: -; CDR3aa: CASRLDWGNTGELFF; CDR3nt: TGTGCCAGCAGGTTGGACTGGGGGAACACCGGGGAGCTGTTTTTT
abundance: -; v_gene: TRBV6-5; j_gene: TRBJ1-4; d_gene: TRBD1; CDR3aa: CASSYAPGTGDEKLFF; CDR3nt: TGTGCCAGCAGCTACGCCCCCGGGACAGGGGACGAAAAACTGTTTTTT
abundance: -; v_gene: TRBV9; j_gene: TRBJ1-2; d_gene: -; CDR3aa: CASSLAGGSGYGYTF; CDR3nt: TGTGCCAGCAGCCTCGCAGGAGGCAGTGGCTATGGCTACACCTTC
abundance: -; v_gene: TRBV5-1; j_gene: TRBJ2-2; d_gene: TRBD1; CDR3aa: CASSLGQGANTGELFF; CDR3nt: TGCGCCAGCAGCTTGGGGCAGGGGGCGAACACCGGGGAGCTGTTTTTT
abundance: -; v_gene: TRBV18; j_gene: TRBJ1-1; d_gene: TRBD1; CDR3aa: CASGLDRGQVTEAFF; CDR3nt: TGTGCCAGCGGCCTGGACAGGGGGCAGGTCACTGAAGCTTTCTTT
abundance: -; v_gene: TRBV7-3; j_gene: TRBJ2-2; d_gene: TRBD1; CDR3aa: CASTLNGAGGVDGELFF; CDR3nt: TGTGCCAGCACCCTCAACGGGGCAGGGGGCGTTGACGGGGAGCTGTTTTTT
abundance: -; v_gene: TRBV5-6; j_gene: TRBJ1-5; d_gene: -; CDR3aa: CASSFSSNQPQHF; CDR3nt: TGTGCCAGCAGCTTTTCGAGCAATCAGCCCCAGCATTTT
abundance: -; v_gene: TRBV27; j_gene: TRBJ1-2; d_gene: -; CDR3aa: CASSFDRLSYTF; CDR3nt: TGTGCCAGCAGTTTTGACAGGCTGAGCTACACCTTC
abundance: -; v_gene: TRBV7-6; j_gene: TRBJ1-1; d_gene: -; CDR3aa: CASTRRGGTFF; CDR3nt: TGTGCCAGCACCAGAAGGGGGGGAACTTTCTTT
abundance: -; v_gene: TRBV2; j_gene: TRBJ1-2; d_gene: -; CDR3aa: CASIRSTVVADGYTF; CDR3nt: TGTGCCAGCATACGTAGCACAGTCGTGGCAGATGGCTACACCTTC
abundance: -; v_gene: TRBV6-1; j_gene: TRBJ2-3; d_gene: TRBD2; CDR3aa: CASSEAVGGEGGDTQYF; CDR3nt: TGTGCCAGCAGTGAAGCTGTTGGCGGGGAGGGAGGAGATACGCAGTATTTT
abundance: -; v_gene: TRBV18; j_gene: TRBJ1-6; d_gene: TRBD1; CDR3aa: CASSTGQSNSPLHF; CDR3nt: TGTGCCAGCTCTACGGGACAGTCTAATTCACCCCTCCACTTT
abundance: -; v_gene: TRBV11-2; j_gene: TRBJ2-3; d_gene: -; CDR3aa: CASSPGRRVGTDTQYF; CDR3nt: TGTGCCAGCAGCCCCGGGCGGAGGGTTGGGACAGATACGCAGTATTTT
abundance: -; v_gene: TRBV19; j_gene: TRBJ1-1; d_gene: -; CDR3aa: CASSRDKNTEAFF; CDR3nt: TGTGCCAGTAGTAGGGACAAGAACACTGAAGCTTTCTTT
abundance: -; v_gene: TRBV18; j_gene: TRBJ2-2; d_gene: -; CDR3aa: CASSPLQRSNTGELFF; CDR3nt: TGTGCCAGCTCACCCCTGCAGCGGTCGAACACCGGGGAGCTGTTTTTT
abundance: -; v_gene: TRBV7-2; j_gene: TRBJ2-3; d_gene: -; CDR3aa: CASSLGHSTDTQYF; CDR3nt: TGTGCCAGCAGCCTGGGACATAGCACAGATACGCAGTATTTT
abundance: -; v_gene: TRBV4-3; j_gene: TRBJ1-5; d_gene: -; CDR3aa: CASSQDRAQPQHF; CDR3nt: TGCGCCAGCAGCCAAGATCGGGCACAGCCCCAGCATTTT
abundance: -; v_gene: TRBV5-4; j_gene: TRBJ2-7; d_gene: -; CDR3aa: CASSHTVPLFLYEQYF; CDR3nt: TGTGCCAGCAGTCATACTGTCCCTTTATTCTTATACGAGCAGTACTTC
abundance: -; v_gene: TRBV28; j_gene: TRBJ1-5; d_gene: -; CDR3aa: CASSSYRIQPQHF; CDR3nt: TGTGCCAGCAGTTCCTACAGGATCCAGCCCCAGCATTTT
abundance: -; v_gene: TRBV7-9; j_gene: TRBJ1-1; d_gene: -; CDR3aa: CASSFSGLNTEAFF; CDR3nt: TGTGCCAGCAGCTTCTCGGGACTTAACACTGAAGCTTTCTTT
abundance: -; v_gene: TRBV6-4; j_gene: TRBJ1-5; d_gene: -; CDR3aa: CASSAAGGGNQPQHF; CDR3nt: TGTGCCAGCAGTGCAGCGGGGGGTGGCAATCAGCCCCAGCATTTT
abundance: -; v_gene: TRBV7-3; j_gene: TRBJ1-4; d_gene: TRBD1; CDR3aa: CASSQTGGIEKLFF; CDR3nt: TGTGCCAGCAGCCAGACAGGGGGAATTGAAAAACTGTTTTTT
abundance: once; v_gene: TRBV5-1; j_gene: TRBJ1-3; d_gene: -; CDR3aa: CASSRGGTGRTGNTIYF; CDR3nt: TGCGCCAGCAGCCGGGGGGGCACAGGGCGGACTGGAAACACCATATATTTT
abundance: once; v_gene: TRBV10-3; j_gene: TRBJ1-5; d_gene: -; CDR3aa: CAISEHGTGNQPQHF; CDR3nt: TGTGCCATCAGTGAGCATGGGACTGGCAATCAGCCCCAGCATTTT
abundance: once; v_gene: TRBV6-2/TRBV6-3; j_gene: TRBJ1-2; d_gene: -; CDR3aa: CASSYRDGYGYTF; CDR3nt: TGTGCCAGCAGTTACCGCGATGGCTATGGCTACACCTTC
abundance: once; v_gene: TRBV4-2; j_gene: TRBJ1-1; d_gene: -; CDR3aa: CASSQEVWAGKEAFF; CDR3nt: TGTGCCAGCAGCCAAGAAGTTTGGGCAGGTAAAGAAGCTTTCTTT
abundance: -; v_gene: TRBV7-3; j_gene: TRBJ2-7; d_gene: TRBD1; CDR3aa: CASSRDRGYEQYF; CDR3nt: TGTGCCAGCAGCCGGGACAGGGGCTACGAGCAGTACTTC
abundance: -; v_gene: TRBV29-1; j_gene: TRBJ2-4; d_gene: -; CDR3aa: CSVIDRYKNIQYF; CDR3nt: TGCAGCGTGATCGACAGATACAAAAACATTCAGTACTTC
abundance: -; v_gene: TRBV4-3; j_gene: TRBJ2-3; d_gene: -; CDR3aa: CASSQGDSTDTQYF; CDR3nt: TGCGCCAGCAGCCAAGGGGACAGCACAGATACGCAGTATTTT